The text below deals with one TCR beta chain. This entry comes from a study of T-cell reconstitution after alpha-beta-depleted transplantation in children. The ends lost 8 bases at V and 0 bases at J; junction bases unmatched: 3. Germline CDR1 reads ENHRY; CDR2 reads SYGVKD. The CDR3 length is 15 residues. The authors prepared the TCRbeta library with unique molecular identifiers. TCRdb recomputed calls from the PCR reads with MiXCR, one row per CDR3 protein. Of about 420,000 distinct CDR3 sequences in the sample, about 17% were seen once. V is TRBV10-3 and J is TRBJ1-3; 11 nucleotides line up with TRBD1. This TCR was sampled from a boy younger than two who had a stem cell transplant for Wiskott-Aldrich syndrome, so the T cells may come from the graft donor. Sequences were derived from PBMCs, mostly from graft donor cells, sampled 360 days after TCRalphabeta/CD19-depleted stem cell transplant. CDR3 nucleotides: TGTGCCATCTGGGACAGGGGGAACTCTGGAAACACCATATATTTT. Its protein is CAIWDRGNSGNTIYF.